The 26 T cell receptor beta chains reported below all come from one sample, sequenced in a study of blood T cell repertoires in COVID-19. This table comes from immunoSEQ multiplex PCR, and its TCRdb copy is limited to in-frame clones, with some not included. The data contain under 250,000 clones, about four fifths of them singletons. The sample was peripheral blood. Source of these receptors: a middle-aged man with active or convalescent COVID-19.

A single count supports this clone. This chain joins TRBV6-5 and TRBJ2-7; D might be TRBD1 (5 bases). Germline lookup yields CDR1 MNHEY and CDR2 SVGAGI. This CDR3 has 11 residues. The germline V and J ends were trimmed by 5 bases and 9 bases, with 11 bases remaining between them. CDR3 residues: CASSTGDGQYF. The CDR3 nucleotides are TGTGCCAGCAGTACAGGAGACGGGCAGTACTTC.

The rearrangement links TRBV10-3 to TRBJ2-7; 12 positions match TRBD2. This CDR3 is built from 14 residues. Germline V CDR1 and CDR2: ENHRY, SYGVKD. V dropped 6 bases and J dropped 3; count of bases not matched to a gene: 3. CDR3 loop: CAISPTSGSYEQYF. CDR3 in DNA: TGTGCCATCAGCCCGACTAGCGGGAGCTACGAGCAGTACTTC.

The chain carries TRBV19 and TRBJ2-6; TRBD1 matches 8 bases. With 3 bases clipped from V and 4 bases from J, the junction kept 8 bases outside the gene matches. CDR1 and CDR2 (germline): LNHDA, SQIVND (reference sequence). The length of the CDR3 is 17 residues. CDR3 bases: TGTGCCAGTAGTATTTCACAGGGGGAGGCCGGGGCCAACGTCCTGACTTTC. It translates to CASSISQGEAGANVLTF.

DNA for the CDR3: TGTGCCGCAGGGGTGGGCTATGGCTACACCTTC. This translates into CAAGVGYGYTF. This chain connects TRBV28 to TRBJ1-2, with D possibly matching TRBD1 (6 bases). The CDR3 runs to 11 residues. Between the trimmed V and J ends, which lost 11 bases and 4 bases, there was a span of 11 bases. CDR1 is MDHEN and CDR2 is SYDVKM in the germline V gene.

V is TRBV3-1 (or the pseudogene TRBV3-2) and J is TRBJ2-1, with D perhaps TRBD2 (6 bases). The CDR3 sequence is 16 residues long. Trimming shortened V by 5 bases and J by 4 bases, and 18 bases separated the two germline ends. Germline CDR1 LGHDT, CDR2 YNNKEL (reference sequence). DNA for the CDR3: TGTGCCAGCAGCACAGCACGGGCGGGGCGGTACAATGAGCAGTTCTTC. Its translation is CASSTARAGRYNEQFF.

The V and J genes are TRBV9 and TRBJ1-4; no clear D. The V and J ends lost 1 base and 2 bases respectively, with 12 bases between them. The CDR3 loop spans 16 amino acids. Germline V gene lookup returns CDR1 SGDLS and CDR2 YYNGEE. As DNA, the CDR3 is TGTGCCAGCAGCGTAAGCGGGCTTTATACTAATGAAAAACTGTTTTTT. Amino acids: CASSVSGLYTNEKLFF.

This clone has only a few counts. The rearrangement uses TRBV15 and TRBJ2-5; 7 bases are shared with TRBD2. The CDR3 loop spans 15 amino acids. The V segment lost 0 bases and the J segment 4 bases; nucleotides outside the gene matches: 5. Germline V gene sequence: CDR1 LNHNV, CDR2 YYDKDF (reference sequence). In nucleotides, the CDR3 is TGTGCCACCAGCAGAGATCGGGGGGAGGGAGAGACCCAGTACTTC. This codes for CATSRDRGEGETQYF.

The chain links TRBV29-1 to TRBJ2-3; perhaps TRBD2 as D (5 bases). The CDR3 is 14 amino acids. CDR1 and CDR2 from the germline V gene are SQVTM and ANQGSEA. V lost 3 bases to trimming and J lost 2 bases, with 12 bases between them. The DNA of the CDR3 is TGCAGCGTTGATGACTGGAGGTTCACAGATACGCAGTATTTT. It yields the protein CSVDDWRFTDTQYF.

The rearrangement joins TRBV19 to TRBJ1-1, with D perhaps TRBD1 (5 bases). Germline assignment: CDR1 LNHDA and CDR2 SQIVND (reference sequence). V was shortened by 4 bases and J by 5 bases, with 14 bases between the two germline ends. The CDR3 contains 14 residues. The CDR3 DNA follows: TGTGCCAGTAGTACCTCAGGAGGGGTAACTGAAGCTTTCTTT. Translation: CASSTSGGVTEAFF.

This clone has more than one count but fewer than ten. The rearrangement uses TRBV10-1 and TRBJ2-7; no clear D. Germline loops: CDR1 WNHNN, CDR2 SYGVQD (reference sequence). The CDR3 consists of 16 residues. Trimming cost V 7 bases and J 1 base, with 20 bases left between them. The CDR3, as DNA: TGCGCCAGCATTTCCCACAGAGTAGAAAGTTCCTACGAGCAGTACTTC. Its translation: CASISHRVESSYEQYF.

The rearrangement uses TRBV30 and TRBJ1-6; D is unclear. V shed 2 bases and J shed 5 bases, with 13 bases lying between them. Looked up from germline, CDR1 is GTSNPN and CDR2 is SVGIG (reference sequence). This CDR3 is built from 15 residues. The DNA of the CDR3 is TGTGCCTGGAGTTCCGGGTCTGGCGATAATTCACCCCTCCACTTT. Translation: CAWSSGSGDNSPLHF. Combining the CDR3 with reference TRBV30 and TRBJ1-6 gives the whole variable domain SQTIHQWPATLVQPVGSPLSLECTVEGTSNPNLYWYRQAAGRGLQLLFYSVGIGQISSEVPQNLSASRPQDRQFILSSKKLLLSDSGFYLCAWSSGSGDNSPLHFGNGTRLTVT.

The chain employs TRBV19 and TRBJ1-5; D gene ambiguous. Looked up from germline, CDR1 is LNHDA and CDR2 is SQIVND (reference sequence). Deletions cut 3 bases from V and 2 bases from J, with 8 bases between. The CDR3 is made up of 14 amino acids. Written as DNA, the CDR3 is TGTGCCAGTAGTATTGAGGGCGGCAATCAGCCCCAGCATTTT. Protein: CASSIEGGNQPQHF.

The V call is TRBV12-3 or TRBV12-4, the J call TRBJ1-6; D is unresolved. This CDR3 region has 13 residues. The V end was cut by 7 bases, the J end by 7 bases, with 11 bases between. The CDR3 loop reads CASKAAANSPLHF. The CDR3 region has the DNA TGTGCCAGCAAGGCGGCAGCAAATTCACCCCTCCACTTT.

This chain uses TRBV18 with TRBJ2-3, with TRBD2 as a possible D gene (6 bases). CDR3 length equals 15 residues. Germline V gene sequence: CDR1 KGHSH, CDR2 LQKENI. V shed 3 bases and J shed 4 bases, with 14 bases lying between them. The CDR3 DNA reads as TGTGCCAGCTCACCCTCAGGCGGGATTGCAGATACGCAGTATTTT. It yields the protein CASSPSGGIADTQYF. The full variable domain, its missing parts supplied by reference TRBV18 and TRBJ2-3, is NAGVMQNPRHLVRRRGQEARLRCSPMKGHSHVYWYRQLPEEGLKFMVYLQKENIIDESGMPKERFSAEFPKEGPSILRIQQVVRGDSAAYFCASSPSGGIADTQYFGPGTRLTVL.

Note on this clone: Other nucleotide sequences in the sample specify the same CDR3. The V call is TRBV6-5, the J call TRBJ1-2; 8 bases are shared with TRBD1. CDR3 length: 14 residues. Germline-derived CDR1 and CDR2 are MNHEY and SVGAGI. The V gene end was trimmed by 2 bases and the J gene end by 4 bases; junction bases not matched to a gene: 3. DNA of the CDR3: TGTGCCAGCAGTTACGGGACAGGCGGCTATGGCTACACCTTC. Protein product: CASSYGTGGYGYTF.

This clone has a handful of counts. The V call is TRBV11-3, the J call TRBJ1-2; D not resolved. Between the trimmed V and J ends, which lost 1 base and 0 bases, there was a span of 9 bases. The CDR3 is 15 amino acids. Per germline, CDR1 SGHNT and CDR2 YENEEA. The CDR3 region has the DNA TGTGCCAGCAGCTTAGGTCACAGCTCTAACTATGGCTACACCTTC. Protein: CASSLGHSSNYGYTF.

This clone was counted once. The CDR3 region is CASSYSVAGIVEKLFF. CDR3 coding DNA: TGTGCCAGCAGTTACAGCGTAGCGGGAATAGTCGAAAAACTGTTTTTT. The rearrangement links TRBV6-6 to TRBJ1-4, with D hard to call. Between the trimmed V and J ends, which lost 2 bases and 8 bases, there was a span of 18 bases. Germline loops: CDR1 MNHNY, CDR2 SVGAGI (reference sequence). This CDR3 comprises 16 residues.

The rearrangement joins TRBV11-2 to TRBJ1-2; TRBD1 might be the D (5 bases). This CDR3 comprises 15 residues. The ends were cut back, 1 base at V and 6 bases at J, with 15 bases in the middle. Germline lookup yields CDR1 SGHAT and CDR2 FQNNGV. CDR3 sequence: CASSLAPDSADGYTF. Here the CDR3 DNA reads TGTGCCAGCAGCTTAGCGCCTGACAGCGCGGATGGCTACACCTTC.

The chain carries TRBV4-1 and TRBJ2-2, with 10 bases identical to TRBD2. J lost 5 bases, V lost 5 bases, and 5 bases had no gene match. The germline CDR1 and CDR2 sequences are MGHRA and YSYEKL. This CDR3 has 15 residues. DNA of the CDR3: TGCGCCAGCAGCATTCCGGGACTAGCGACCGGGGAGCTGTTTTTT. Encoded protein: CASSIPGLATGELFF.

This chain connects TRBV5-4 to TRBJ2-5, with 8 bases identical to TRBD2. The CDR3 contains 15 residues. The trim removed 2 bases at V and 4 bases at J, leaving 7 bases unmatched. The germline V gene has CDR1 SGHNT and CDR2 YYREEE (reference sequence). DNA for the CDR3: TGTGCCAGCAGCTTCACGGGGGGGCCCCGAGAGACCCAGTACTTC. Protein: CASSFTGGPRETQYF.

The chain recombines TRBV30 with TRBJ1-1; possibly TRBD1 for D (5 bases). The germline V and J ends were trimmed by 5 bases and 6 bases, with 25 bases remaining between them. This CDR3 spans 16 amino acids. Germline V gene sequence: CDR1 GTSNPN, CDR2 SVGIG (reference sequence). This chain's CDR3 is CAWLVPRQNTGAEAFF. The CDR3 DNA sequence: TGTGCCTGGCTAGTACCAAGACAGAACACGGGGGCTGAAGCTTTCTTT.

The V and J genes are TRBV28 and TRBJ2-7; 7 positions match TRBD1. This CDR3 has 14 residues. Germline CDR1 is MDHEN and CDR2 is SYDVKM. J gave up 0 bases and V 5 bases, and 4 bases lay outside the gene matches. This CDR3 reads CASSRPGGSYEQYF. The CDR3, as DNA: TGTGCCAGCAGTCGTCCAGGGGGCTCCTACGAGCAGTACTTC.

This chain links TRBV6-1 with TRBJ2-7, with 11 bases identical to TRBD2. CDR1 is MNHNS and CDR2 is SASEGT in the germline V gene. Losses at the gene ends were 1 base for V and 3 bases for J; bases not matched to a gene: 11. This CDR3 contains 18 residues. CDR3 amino acids: CASSEDIAGGGALYEQYF. Here the CDR3 DNA reads TGTGCCAGCAGTGAAGACATAGCGGGAGGGGGGGCCCTCTACGAGCAGTACTTC.

The rearrangement uses TRBV19 and TRBJ2-2; 8 bases line up with TRBD1. The CDR3 length is 17 residues. V lost 5 bases to trimming and J lost 4 bases; unmatched junction nucleotides: 12. CDR1 is LNHDA, CDR2 SQIVND, per germline (reference sequence). This CDR3 reads CASSEDRASWGTGELFF. The CDR3 nucleotides are TGTGCCAGTAGTGAGGACAGGGCTTCGTGGGGCACCGGGGAGCTGTTTTTT.

V gene TRBV2 combines with J gene TRBJ2-7, with TRBD1 identical over 8 bases. J lost 13 bases, V lost 5 bases, and 13 bases had no gene match. Germline V CDR1 and CDR2: SNHLY, FYNNEI. This CDR3 contains 13 residues. CDR3 sequence (DNA): TGTGCCAGCAGTTTGAGCTGGACAGGGATTTTCTACTTC. It is translated as CASSLSWTGIFYF.

This chain links TRBV11-2 with TRBJ1-2; no firm D call. The CDR3 length is 13 residues. Trimming stripped 1 base from V and 2 bases from J, with 5 bases between. The germline V gene encodes CDR1 SGHAT and CDR2 FQNNGV. This CDR3 reads CASSLGRNYGYTF. Here the CDR3 DNA reads TGTGCCAGCAGCTTAGGGAGAAACTATGGCTACACCTTC.